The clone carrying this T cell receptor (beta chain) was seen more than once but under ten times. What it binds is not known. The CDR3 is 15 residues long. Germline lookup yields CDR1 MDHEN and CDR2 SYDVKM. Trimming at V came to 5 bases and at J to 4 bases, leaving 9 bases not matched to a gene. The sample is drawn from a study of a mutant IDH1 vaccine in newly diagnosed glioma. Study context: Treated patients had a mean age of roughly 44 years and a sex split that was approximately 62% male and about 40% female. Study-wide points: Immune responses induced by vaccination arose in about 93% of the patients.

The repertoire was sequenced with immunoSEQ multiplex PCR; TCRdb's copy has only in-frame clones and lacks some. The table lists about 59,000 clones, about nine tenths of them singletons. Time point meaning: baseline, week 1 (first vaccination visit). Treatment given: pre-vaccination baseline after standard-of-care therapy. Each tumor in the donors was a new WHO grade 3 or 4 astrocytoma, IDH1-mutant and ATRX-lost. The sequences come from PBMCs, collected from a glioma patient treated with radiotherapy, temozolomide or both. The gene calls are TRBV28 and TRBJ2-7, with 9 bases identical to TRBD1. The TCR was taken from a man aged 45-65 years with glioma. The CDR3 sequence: CASSPPGTGKYEQYF. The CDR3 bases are TGTGCCAGCAGTCCACCTGGGACAGGGAAGTACGAGCAGTACTTC.